The 15 T cell receptor beta chains given below trace back to one sample, sequenced in a study of cytomegalovirus exposure and HLA in healthy donors. Amplification used 60 Vbeta primers and 13 Jbeta primers. TCRdb keeps only in-frame clones here, not all; method: immunoSEQ multiplex PCR. The profile shows 55,000 to 90,000 clones, roughly 79% of them singletons. The sequencing sample was made of PBMCs. The source is a man aged 45 to 65 in good health and CMV-seronegative.

The count of this clone is one. The V call is TRBV6-5, the J call TRBJ2-1; a weak D match, TRBD1 (6 bases). This CDR3 has 14 residues. V was trimmed by 6 bases and J by 5 bases, leaving 14 bases between them. The germline V gene has CDR1 MNHEY and CDR2 SVGAGI. Here the CDR3 DNA reads TGTGCCAGCAGCCCGAGGGGGACCAACAATGAGCAGTTCTTC. Protein sequence: CASSPRGTNNEQFF.

The chain is built from TRBV6-5 and TRBJ1-1, with D perhaps TRBD1 (5 bases). The CDR3 has 14 residues. Deletions cut 6 bases from V and 4 bases from J, with 15 bases between. Germline V gives CDR1 MNHEY, CDR2 SVGAGI. CDR3 bases: TGTGCCAGCAGGGGGGGGACGGGGGGCACTGAAGCTTTCTTT. It specifies CASRGGTGGTEAFF.

The chain combines TRBV2 with TRBJ2-5, with 7 bases identical to TRBD2. The V gene end was trimmed by 7 bases and the J gene end by 3 bases; junction bases not matched to a gene: 8. Germline V gene data show CDR1 as SNHLY and CDR2 as FYNNEI. The CDR3 sequence is 14 residues long. For the CDR3, the DNA is TGTGCCAGCATCTTACCCCGGGAGGAAGAGACCCAGTACTTC. This gives the protein CASILPREEETQYF.

This sequence joins TRBV2 and TRBJ1-2, with no clear D. V lost 4 bases to trimming and J lost 0 bases, with 15 bases between them. The CDR3 runs to 16 residues. Germline V gene lookup returns CDR1 SNHLY and CDR2 FYNNEI. The CDR3 loop is CASSVSLTAANYGYTF. For the CDR3, the DNA is TGTGCCAGCAGTGTTAGTCTCACTGCCGCTAACTATGGCTACACCTTC.

The chain employs TRBV6-5 and TRBJ2-7; 10 bases are a match to TRBD2. In germline, CDR1 is MNHEY, CDR2 SVGAGI. This CDR3 spans 14 amino acids. The trim removed 8 bases at V and 2 bases at J, leaving 6 bases unmatched. The CDR3 region is CASARLAGAYEQYF. The DNA of the CDR3 is TGTGCCAGCGCAAGACTAGCGGGCGCCTACGAGCAGTACTTC.

CDR3 region: CASSERGCLTYEQYF. The CDR3 region has the DNA TGTGCCAGCAGTGAAAGGGGCTGCCTAACTTACGAGCAGTACTTC. This sequence joins TRBV25-1 and TRBJ2-7; perhaps TRBD1 as D (5 bases). The V gene lost 2 bases and the J gene lost 4 bases, with 15 bases spanning the gap. The CDR3 is made up of 15 amino acids. Germline V CDR1 and CDR2: MGHDK, SYGVNS.

The chain joins TRBV19 to TRBJ1-2; D remains unclear. Trimming left V 5 bases short and J 3 bases short, with 7 bases between. There are 12 residues in the CDR3. CDR1 is LNHDA and CDR2 is SQIVND in the germline V gene (reference sequence). The CDR3 protein is CASSDGYYGYTF. The CDR3 bases are TGTGCCAGTAGTGACGGGTACTATGGCTACACCTTC. Filled out from reference TRBV19 and TRBJ1-2, the complete variable domain reads DGGITQSPKYLFRKEGQNVTLSCEQNLNHDAMYWYRQDPGQGLRLIYYSQIVNDFQKGDIAEGYSVSREKKESFPLTVTSAQKNPTAFYLCASSDGYYGYTFGSGTRLTVV.

V and J are TRBV30 and TRBJ1-5, with D hard to call. Germline-derived CDR1 and CDR2 are GTSNPN and SVGIG (reference sequence). V was shortened by 5 bases and J by 1 base, with 15 bases between the two germline ends. This CDR3 has 15 amino acids. The chain's CDR3 is CAWSGSGGSNQPQHF. CDR3 sequence (DNA): TGTGCCTGGTCGGGGTCAGGAGGAAGCAATCAGCCCCAGCATTTT.

The chain employs TRBV11-3 and TRBJ2-2, with 7 bases lining up with TRBD2. V dropped 8 bases and J dropped 1; count of bases not matched to a gene: 4. Per germline, CDR1 SGHNT and CDR2 YENEEA. The CDR3 has 14 residues. The CDR3 region is CASRGGGNTGELFF. CDR3 DNA sequence: TGTGCCAGCCGCGGCGGGGGGAACACCGGGGAGCTGTTTTTT.

This clone was observed a few times. The chain has TRBV6-5 and TRBJ2-1; TRBD2 aligns across 10 bases. J lost 5 bases, V lost 4 bases, and 8 bases had no gene match. Germline assignment: CDR1 MNHEY and CDR2 SVGAGI. This CDR3 spans 16 amino acids. The CDR3 protein is CASSFLRTSGNNEQFF. CDR3 sequence (DNA): TGTGCCAGCAGTTTTCTCCGGACTAGCGGAAACAATGAGCAGTTCTTC.

J is TRBJ2-1 and V is TRBV6-5, with 7 bases matching TRBD2. Germline CDR1 is MNHEY and CDR2 is SVGAGI. V lost 3 bases to trimming and J lost 0 bases; unmatched junction nucleotides: 5. The CDR3 spans 16 residues. The CDR3 DNA follows: TGTGCCAGCAGTTATAGTGGGAGGGTCTCCTACAATGAGCAGTTCTTC. As protein: CASSYSGRVSYNEQFF.

The genes are TRBV9 and TRBJ2-3; D gene unclear. The CDR3 has 15 residues. Germline V gives CDR1 SGDLS, CDR2 YYNGEE. Trimming shortened V by 4 bases and J by 5 bases, and 17 bases separated the two germline ends. Here the CDR3 DNA reads TGTGCCAGCAGCCCTCAGCTAGAAATAGTAGATACGCAGTATTTT. This encodes CASSPQLEIVDTQYF.

The V gene is TRBV10-3, the J gene TRBJ1-2; D call uncertain. V lost 3 bases and J 6 bases, leaving 17 bases between the germline ends. The CDR3 extends over 15 amino acids. Per the germline V gene, CDR1 is ENHRY and CDR2 is SYGVKD. The CDR3 protein is CAISDLPLDTDGYTF. DNA of the CDR3: TGTGCCATCAGTGATCTTCCGCTAGATACCGATGGCTACACCTTC.

The count of this clone is one. The rearrangement joins TRBV19 to TRBJ1-2, with D uncertain. The CDR3 contains 15 residues. CDR1 and CDR2 (germline): LNHDA, SQIVND (reference sequence). Trimming shortened V by 7 bases and J by 7 bases, and 22 bases separated the two germline ends. The CDR3 coding sequence is TGTGCCAGTACCGACCCCTCGGCGGGGAGAAGTGGCTACACCTTC. This encodes CASTDPSAGRSGYTF.

J is TRBJ2-1 and V is TRBV7-2; TRBD2 matches 8 bases. V trimming: 4 bases; J trimming: 1 base; junction bases outside the gene matches: 3. Germline loops: CDR1 SGHTA, CDR2 FQGNSA. This CDR3 is 15 amino acids long. CDR3 amino acids: CASSSQRESYNEQFF. In nucleotides, the CDR3 is TGTGCCAGCAGCTCTCAGCGGGAGTCCTACAATGAGCAGTTCTTC. Complete variable domain (other parts from reference TRBV7-2 and TRBJ2-1): GAGVSQSPSNKVTEKGKDVELRCDPISGHTALYWYRQSLGQGLEFLIYFQGNSAPDKSGLPSDRFSAERTGGSVSTLTIQRTQQEDSAVYLCASSSQRESYNEQFFGPGTRLTVL.